This T cell receptor (beta chain) was sequenced for a study of neurological immune-mediated disorders (dated by TCRdb to the late 2010s). About the study as a whole: Among the roughly 35 multiple sclerosis patients, about 30 had relapsing-remitting MS and 3 had secondary progressive MS. The study compared peripheral blood TCR-beta repertoires of HTLV-I-associated myelopathy (HAM/TSP) patients, multiple sclerosis patients and healthy controls using UMI-based sequencing. The cohort comprised roughly 70 subjects: about 15 HAM/TSP patients, approximately 34 multiple sclerosis patients and about 20 healthy controls. Longitudinal samples, technical triplicates and paired sorted CD4+ and CD8+ T-cell subsets, alongside PBMC samples, were included among the approximately 110 TCR-beta libraries.

This clonotype appeared many times. There is no known antigen for this receptor. No much larger clone exists at a distance of one base, and base qualities are not known. The germline V gene provides CDR1 SGHAT and CDR2 FQNNGV. Ends trimmed: V by 5 bases, J by 4 bases; bases unmatched to a gene: 5. From the cysteine up to the phenylalanine, the CDR3 has a length of 14 residues. Left in the record is the CDR3 DNA by itself, 42 bases read in frame from the first base. For the unsorted PBMC libraries, 2 million PBMCs were stored in RNAlater at -80 degrees C until RNA extraction and were used to generate the libraries. The multiple sclerosis patients were enrolled in a US clinical protocol that used magnetic resonance imaging to evaluate disease progression. Peripheral blood underwent Ficoll-Hypaque density gradient centrifugation to isolate PBMCs, which were then cryopreserved in liquid nitrogen. cDNA was synthesized by template-switch 5'RACE using a primer with a 10-nucleotide random unique molecular identifier that tagged each TCR transcript. Each sequencing run produced over 170 million TCR-beta sequences covering 15-18 subjects. Total RNA was extracted with the RNeasy kit. Using the KAPA Real-time Library Amplification kit, TCR-beta VDJ regions were amplified with primers for the TCR constant region and the 5'RACE anchor. A first PCR added sample indexes and Illumina adaptors, and a second PCR then raised library yield. The roughly 650 bp TCR product was size-selected on a 2% E-gel SizeSelection system after Ampure bead purification. Before pooling, libraries had their quality checked on a Bioanalyzer, their concentration measured with Qubit, and their quantity determined with the Kapa Library Quantification kit. An Illumina HiSeq 2500 was used to sequence the libraries paired-end at 2 x 150 bp. To increase sequence diversity, roughly 24-32% phiX was spiked into each library pool. The original pipeline was this. Quality-filtered reads were processed with the UMI-based MiGEC pipeline, which removed over 85% of raw TCR sequences during error correction. VDJ genes were aligned to IMGT germline references, and clonotypes were defined by unique CDR3 amino acid sequence plus V-J genes. Clonal expansion, Shannon diversity and CDR3 relatedness were evaluated with VDJtools (CalcPairwiseDistances, ClusterSamples), while phylogenetic trees were built in CLCbio workbench. Clones with at least 8 unique UMIs were defined as expanded, with this threshold being based on coefficient-of-variation modelling across technical triplicates. TCRdb trimmed the raw reads at Q25, called clones with MiXCR and kept productive beta chains. Entries are consolidated by CDR3 protein sequence, retaining the most common genes and DNA. TCRdb's processing, not the authors' own work, is the source of the V and J calls. The sample yields about 66,000 distinct CDR3 sequences; 4.5% to 5.5% were counted once. The ten largest account for 6.5% to 7.5% of the sample.

What the study reported, not specific to this receptor: No identical CDR3 amino acid sequences were found to be shared among expanded clones across subjects, suggesting that TCR-beta repertoires were private in all groups. TCR clonal expansion was greatest in HAM/TSP patients and smallest in MS patients, who ranked below even healthy controls. In a phylogenetic analysis, the repertoires of 18 out of 34 MS patients fell into a single cluster of related CDR3 sequences, pointing to a possible signature at the repertoire level. The MS cluster was not associated with any clinical or MRI features, and the authors stated that larger cohorts are needed.

The sequenced material came from PBMCs. The rearrangement combines TRBV11-2 with TRBJ1-3, with TRBD1 matching 7 junction bases. The receptor comes from a man aged 30 to 39 with multiple sclerosis. The encoded CDR3 is CASSATGEGNTIYF. Here is the DNA: TGTGCCAGCAGCGCTACAGGGGAAGGAAACACCATATATTTT.